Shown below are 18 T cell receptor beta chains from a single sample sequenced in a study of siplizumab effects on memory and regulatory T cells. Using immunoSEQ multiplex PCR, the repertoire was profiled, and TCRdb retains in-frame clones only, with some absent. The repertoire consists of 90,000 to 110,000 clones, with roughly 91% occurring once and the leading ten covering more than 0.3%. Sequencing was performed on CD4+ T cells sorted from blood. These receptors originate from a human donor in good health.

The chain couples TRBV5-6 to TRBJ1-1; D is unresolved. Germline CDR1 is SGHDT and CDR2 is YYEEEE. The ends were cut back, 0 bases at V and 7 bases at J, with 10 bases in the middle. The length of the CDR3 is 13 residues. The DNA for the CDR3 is TGTGCCAGCAGCTTGGCCGGCGGAGGTGAAGCTTTCTTT. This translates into CASSLAGGGEAFF. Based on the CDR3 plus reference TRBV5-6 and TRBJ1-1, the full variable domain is DAGVTQSPTHLIKTRGQQVTLRCSPKSGHDTVSWYQQALGQGPQFIFQYYEEEERQRGNFPDRFSGHQFPNYSSELNVNALLLGDSALYLCASSLAGGGEAFFGQGTRLTVV.

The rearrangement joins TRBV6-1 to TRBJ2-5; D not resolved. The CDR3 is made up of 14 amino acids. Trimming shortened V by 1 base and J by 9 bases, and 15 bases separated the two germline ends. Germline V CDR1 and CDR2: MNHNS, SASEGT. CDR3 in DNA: TGTGCCAGCAGTGAAGACACAGCCCTCCGGGCCCAGTACTTC. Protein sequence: CASSEDTALRAQYF.

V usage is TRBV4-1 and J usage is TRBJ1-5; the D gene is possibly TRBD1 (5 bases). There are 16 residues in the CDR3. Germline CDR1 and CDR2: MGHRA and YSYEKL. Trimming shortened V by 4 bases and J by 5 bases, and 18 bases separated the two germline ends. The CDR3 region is CASSRTGLGSDQPQHF. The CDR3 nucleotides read TGCGCCAGCAGCCGCACGGGGCTAGGTTCCGATCAGCCCCAGCATTTT.

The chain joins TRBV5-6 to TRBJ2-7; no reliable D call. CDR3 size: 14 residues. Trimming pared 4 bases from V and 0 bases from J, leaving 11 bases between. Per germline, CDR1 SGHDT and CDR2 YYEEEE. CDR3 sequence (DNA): TGTGCCAGCAGCCCAACCGGAAGCTCCTACGAGCAGTACTTC. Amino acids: CASSPTGSSYEQYF.

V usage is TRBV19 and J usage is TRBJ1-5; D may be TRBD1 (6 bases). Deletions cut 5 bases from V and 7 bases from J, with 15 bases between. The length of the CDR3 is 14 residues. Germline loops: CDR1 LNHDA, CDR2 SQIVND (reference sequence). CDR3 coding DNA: TGTGCCAGTAGTCAAGGGGGGGGACGGCAGCCCCAGCATTTT. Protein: CASSQGGGRQPQHF.

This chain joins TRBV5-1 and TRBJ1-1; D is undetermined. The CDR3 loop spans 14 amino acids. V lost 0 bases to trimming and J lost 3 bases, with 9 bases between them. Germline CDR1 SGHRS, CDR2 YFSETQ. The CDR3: CASSLGATYTEAFF. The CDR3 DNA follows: TGCGCCAGCAGCTTGGGAGCAACATACACTGAAGCTTTCTTT.

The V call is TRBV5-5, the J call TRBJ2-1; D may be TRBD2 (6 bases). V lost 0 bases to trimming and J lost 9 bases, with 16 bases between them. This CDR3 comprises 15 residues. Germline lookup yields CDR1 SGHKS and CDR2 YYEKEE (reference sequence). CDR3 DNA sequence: TGTGCCAGCAGCTTGGCCTACGGGGGAGGCGGTGAGCAGTTCTTC. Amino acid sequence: CASSLAYGGGGEQFF.

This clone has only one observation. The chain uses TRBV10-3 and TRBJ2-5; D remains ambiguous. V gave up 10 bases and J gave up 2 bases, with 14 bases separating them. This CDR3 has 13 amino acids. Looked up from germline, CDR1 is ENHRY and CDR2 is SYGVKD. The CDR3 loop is CASKRSEQETQYF. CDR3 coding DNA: TGTGCCAGCAAACGCTCGGAGCAAGAGACCCAGTACTTC.

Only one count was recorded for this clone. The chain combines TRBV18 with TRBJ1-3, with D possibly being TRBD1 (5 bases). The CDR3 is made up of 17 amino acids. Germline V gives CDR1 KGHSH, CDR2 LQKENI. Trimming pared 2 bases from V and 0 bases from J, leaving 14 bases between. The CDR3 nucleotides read TGTGCCAGCTCACCAATGGGACTACCCTTCTCTGGAAACACCATATATTTT. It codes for CASSPMGLPFSGNTIYF.

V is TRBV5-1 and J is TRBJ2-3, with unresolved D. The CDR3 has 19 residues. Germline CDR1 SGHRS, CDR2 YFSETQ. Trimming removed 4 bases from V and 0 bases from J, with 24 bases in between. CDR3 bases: TGCGCCAGCAGCAAAACCCCCGGAACCCGAGACACTAGCACAGATACGCAGTATTTT. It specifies CASSKTPGTRDTSTDTQYF.

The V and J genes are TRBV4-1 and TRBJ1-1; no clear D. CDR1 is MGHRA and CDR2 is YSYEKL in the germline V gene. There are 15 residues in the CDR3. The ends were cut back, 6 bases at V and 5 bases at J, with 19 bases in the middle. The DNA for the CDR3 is TGCGCCAGCAGTCTCAAACGGGCCCGGGAAACTGAAGCTTTCTTT. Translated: CASSLKRARETEAFF.

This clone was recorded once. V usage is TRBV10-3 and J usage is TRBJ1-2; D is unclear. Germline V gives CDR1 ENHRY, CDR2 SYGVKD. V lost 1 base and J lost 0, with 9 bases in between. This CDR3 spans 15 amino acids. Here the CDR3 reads CAISEFTAANYGYTF. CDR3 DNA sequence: TGTGCCATCAGTGAGTTCACAGCAGCTAACTATGGCTACACCTTC.

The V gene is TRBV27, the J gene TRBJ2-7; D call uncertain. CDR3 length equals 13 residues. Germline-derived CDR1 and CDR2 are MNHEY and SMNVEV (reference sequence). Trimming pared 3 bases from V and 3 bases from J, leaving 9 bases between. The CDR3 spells CASSFSDVYEQYF. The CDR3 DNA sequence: TGTGCCAGCAGTTTCTCAGACGTCTACGAGCAGTACTTC.

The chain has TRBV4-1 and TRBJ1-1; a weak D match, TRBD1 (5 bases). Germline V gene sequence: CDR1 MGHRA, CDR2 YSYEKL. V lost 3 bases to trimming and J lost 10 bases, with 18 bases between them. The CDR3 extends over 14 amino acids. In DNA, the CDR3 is TGCGCCAGCAGCCACCCGACAGCAAACCCCCCAGCTTTCTTT. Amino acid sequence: CASSHPTANPPAFF.

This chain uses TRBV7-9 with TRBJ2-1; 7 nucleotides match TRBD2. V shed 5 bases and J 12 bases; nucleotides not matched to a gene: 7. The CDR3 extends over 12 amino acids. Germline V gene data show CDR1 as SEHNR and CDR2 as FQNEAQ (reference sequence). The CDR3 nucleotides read TGTGCCAGCAGCCTCGGGACTAACTGGCAGTTCTTC. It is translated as CASSLGTNWQFF.

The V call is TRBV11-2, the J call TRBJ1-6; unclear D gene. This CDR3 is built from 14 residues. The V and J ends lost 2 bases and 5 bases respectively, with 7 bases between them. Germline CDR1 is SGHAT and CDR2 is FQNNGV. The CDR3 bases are TGTGCCAGCAGCTTACCGGGAGATAATTCACCCCTCCACTTT. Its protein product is CASSLPGDNSPLHF.

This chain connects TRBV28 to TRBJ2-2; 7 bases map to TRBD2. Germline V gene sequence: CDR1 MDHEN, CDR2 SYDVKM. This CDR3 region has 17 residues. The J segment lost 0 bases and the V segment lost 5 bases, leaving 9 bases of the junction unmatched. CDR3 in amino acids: CASSNLGRGANTGELFF. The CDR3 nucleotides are TGTGCCAGCAGTAACCTAGGACGGGGGGCGAACACCGGGGAGCTGTTTTTT.

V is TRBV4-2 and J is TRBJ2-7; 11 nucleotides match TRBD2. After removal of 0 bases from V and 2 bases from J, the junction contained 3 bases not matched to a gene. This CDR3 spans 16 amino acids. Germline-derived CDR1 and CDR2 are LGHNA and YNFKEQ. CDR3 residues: CASSQEGTSGPYEQYF. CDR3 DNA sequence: TGTGCCAGCAGCCAAGAGGGGACTAGCGGCCCCTACGAGCAGTACTTC.